These 26 T cell receptor beta chains originate from one sample sequenced in a study of Tregs in tolerant kidney transplant recipients. Profiling relied on immunoSEQ multiplex PCR, and the TCRdb table lists in-frame clones only, not all of them. The repertoire table contains 45,000 to 55,000 clones. The sequences come from CD4+ T cells from blood, collected before the transplant. Every receptor here comes from a human donor who received a combined kidney and bone marrow transplant.

Worth noting for this clone: The read terminates 3 residues ahead of where the CDR3 ends, so the germline J gene completes it. The V gene is TRBV2, the J gene TRBJ2-3; 9 nucleotides align to TRBD2. V lost 11 bases and J lost 2; bases outside the gene matches: 14. This CDR3 has 16 amino acids. CDR1 SNHLY and CDR2 FYNNEI come from the germline V gene. CDR3 in amino acids: CASKAVLAGYTDTQYF. CDR3 bases read: TGTGCCTCCAAGGCCGTCCTAGCGGGATACACAGATACG.

In the case of this clone: The missing CDR3 end, 3 residues past where the read stops, is filled in from the germline J gene. V is TRBV19 and J is TRBJ2-5; 7 bases match TRBD2. The CDR3 is 15 residues long. Germline-derived CDR1 and CDR2 are LNHDA and SQIVND (reference sequence). The V and J ends lost 6 bases and 0 bases, in that order; junction bases with no gene match: 7. CDR3 bases read: TGTGCCAGTAGAAAGCAGCGGGAATACCAAGAGACC. This encodes CASRKQREYQET. The CDR3 reads in full as CASRKQREYQETQYF. Together with reference TRBV19 and TRBJ2-5, the CDR3 gives the full variable domain: DGGITQSPKYLFRKEGQNVTLSCEQNLNHDAMYWYRQDPGQGLRLIYYSQIVNDFQKGDIAEGYSVSREKKESFPLTVTSAQKNPTAFYLCASRKQREYQETQYFGPGTRLLVL.

Details on this clone: The observed sequence ends 3 residues before the CDR3 terminus, with the missing tail filled in from the germline J gene. V is TRBV19 and J is TRBJ1-5; 9 positions match TRBD1. Unmatched junction bases numbered 10, after V lost 3 bases and J lost 4 bases. Germline V gene data show CDR1 as LNHDA and CDR2 as SQIVND (reference sequence). There are 17 residues in the CDR3. CDR3 amino acids: CASSMSGDGTGNQPQHF. The sequenced CDR3 bases are TGTGCCAGTAGTATGTCGGGGGATGGGACAGGGAATCAGCCC.

Notes on this clone: The read gets to within 3 residues of the CDR3 end, and the germline J gene fills in the rest. The rearrangement links TRBV5-1 to TRBJ2-3; 12 nucleotides line up with TRBD2. The germline gives CDR1 SGHRS, CDR2 YFSETQ. The CDR3 is 16 amino acids. Partial CDR3 DNA: TGCGCCAGCAGCCCGGGACTAGCGGGCCTTTCGGAGGCG. Its protein is CASSPGLAGLSEA. The entire CDR3 protein is CASSPGLAGLSEAQYF.

Remarks on this clone: The read falls 3 residues short of the CDR3 end, and the missing part is taken from the germline J gene. The chain recombines TRBV14 with TRBJ2-1; the D gene is possibly TRBD1 (6 bases). CDR1 and CDR2 from the germline V gene are SGHDN and FVKESK. CDR3 length equals 15 residues. V lost 4 bases to trimming and J lost 3 bases, with 13 bases between them. This chain's CDR3 is CASSRDILNYNEQFF. CDR3 DNA, as far as it was read: TGTGCCAGCAGCCGGGACATCCTCAACTACAATGAG.

Comment on this clone: The read finishes 3 residues shy of the CDR3 end, and the germline J gene is used to complete it. The J gene is TRBJ2-3, the V gene TRBV7-3, with D unresolved. Germline V gene lookup returns CDR1 SGHTA and CDR2 FQGTGA. Trimming stripped 5 bases from V and 2 bases from J, with 11 bases between. The CDR3 runs 14 residues. Partial CDR3 DNA: TGTGCCAGCAGCCCCGCAGGATACACAGATACG. It translates to CASSPAGYTDT. In full, the CDR3 is CASSPAGYTDTQYF.

A remark on this clone: The read halts 3 residues ahead of the CDR3 end, with the missing end drawn from the germline J gene. The chain is built from TRBV7-8 and TRBJ2-5; the match to TRBD1 covers 8 bases. J gave up 2 bases and V 4 bases, and 12 bases lay outside the gene matches. CDR3 length equals 17 residues. Germline V gives CDR1 SGHVS, CDR2 FQNEAQ. The sequenced CDR3 bases are TGTGCCAGCAGCTGGGCAAGACAGGGGCGAATACAAGAGACC. This gives the protein CASSWARQGRIQET. The whole CDR3 sequence reads CASSWARQGRIQETQYF.

Details on this clone: The CDR3 end lies 3 residues beyond the end of the read and is filled in from the germline J gene. V and J are TRBV7-2 and TRBJ1-1, with 7 bases identical to TRBD1. CDR1 SGHTA and CDR2 FQGNSA come from the germline V gene. The CDR3 has 13 amino acids. The junction had 5 bases not matched to a gene; V was cut back by 10 bases and J by 0 bases. This chain's CDR3 is CATSGTVNTEAFF. Incomplete CDR3 DNA: TGTGCCACATCCGGGACAGTGAACACTGAA.

With regard to this clone: The read stops 3 residues short of the end of the CDR3; the missing end is completed from the germline J gene. The V and J genes are TRBV20-1 and TRBJ1-4; TRBD1 aligns across 7 bases. V gave up 5 bases and J gave up 8 bases; unmatched junction bases: 5. The germline V gene has CDR1 DFQATT and CDR2 SNEGSKA (reference sequence). The CDR3 extends over 12 amino acids. The CDR3 protein is CSAWTGGEKLFF. The sequenced CDR3 bases are TGCAGTGCTTGGACAGGTGGCGAAAAA.

A word on this clone: The read comes to an end 3 residues before the CDR3 does, leaving the germline J gene to fill in the end. This chain uses TRBV2 with TRBJ1-1, with 7 bases matching TRBD1. This CDR3 is 14 amino acids long. The V gene end was trimmed by 4 bases and the J gene end by 7 bases; junction bases not matched to a gene: 9. CDR1 and CDR2 (germline): SNHLY, FYNNEI. This CDR3 reads CASSGGGGANEAFF. The part of the CDR3 DNA that was read is TGTGCCAGCAGTGGTGGAGGGGGCGCAAATGAA.

Comments on this clone: The observed sequence ends 3 residues before the CDR3 terminus, with the missing tail filled in from the germline J gene. The gene calls are TRBV6-1 and TRBJ1-2; TRBD1 matches at 8 bases. V dropped 0 bases and J dropped 5; count of bases not matched to a gene: 17. Germline V gives CDR1 MNHNS, CDR2 SASEGT. The CDR3 is made up of 19 amino acids. The DNA read from the CDR3 is TGTGCCAGCAGTGAAGCGCTTCGGGTTACAGGGGGGGAAATATATGGC. Protein: CASSEALRVTGGEIYG. The whole CDR3 sequence reads CASSEALRVTGGEIYGYTF.

About this clone itself: With the read ending 3 residues before the CDR3 end, the germline J gene is used to fill in that end. This chain connects TRBV30 to TRBJ2-2; 9 nucleotides agree with TRBD1. Germline values: CDR1 GTSNPN, CDR2 SVGIG (reference sequence). CDR3 length: 15 residues. The J segment lost 4 bases and the V segment lost 5 bases, leaving 8 bases of the junction unmatched. CDR3 DNA (partial): TGTGCCTGGCGTCGGGACAGGGTGGGCACCGGGGAG. It translates to CAWRRDRVGTGE. The whole CDR3 region reads CAWRRDRVGTGELFF. Full variable domain (outside the CDR3, taken from reference TRBV30 and TRBJ2-2): SQTIHQWPATLVQPVGSPLSLECTVEGTSNPNLYWYRQAAGRGLQLLFYSVGIGQISSEVPQNLSASRPQDRQFILSSKKLLLSDSGFYLCAWRRDRVGTGELFFGEGSRLTVL.

As regards this clone: The CDR3 extends 3 residues past the end of the read, so its final part is completed from the germline J gene. The chain uses TRBV6-1 and TRBJ1-3; D is unresolved. This CDR3 comprises 13 residues. Germline CDR1 MNHNS, CDR2 SASEGT. The CDR3 bases that were read are TGTGCCAGCAGTGGATCACTAGCGGGAGAA. Residues: CASSGSLAGE. The CDR3 as a whole reads CASSGSLAGEIYF.

Notes on this clone: The CDR3 end is not reached by the read, which stops 3 residues before it; the germline J gene fills it in. The V and J genes are TRBV6-1 and TRBJ2-7; D is undetermined. Germline V gene lookup returns CDR1 MNHNS and CDR2 SASEGT. Deletions cut 4 bases from V and 4 bases from J, with 8 bases between. The CDR3 extends over 12 amino acids. CDR3 bases read: TGTGCCAGCAGTGTTAAGCTGTACGAG. This codes for CASSVKLYE. The whole CDR3 is CASSVKLYEQYF.

Remarks on this clone: Sequencing ends 3 residues short of the CDR3 end; the germline J gene provides the rest. The V call is TRBV5-1, the J call TRBJ2-7, with TRBD1 matching over 8 bases. The germline gives CDR1 SGHRS, CDR2 YFSETQ. The CDR3 runs 14 residues. The V segment lost 6 bases and the J segment 0 bases; nucleotides outside the gene matches: 5. CDR3: CASTLTGDSYEQYF. The DNA read from the CDR3 is TGCGCCAGCACGCTGACAGGGGACTCCTACGAG.

Turning to this clone: Read sequence stops 3 residues before the CDR3 end, and the germline J gene provides the missing end. The chain has TRBV7-9 and TRBJ1-2, with 9 nucleotides matching TRBD1. CDR1 and CDR2 (germline): SEHNR, FQNEAQ (reference sequence). The CDR3 is 13 residues long. V lost 6 bases, J lost 5 bases, and 4 bases stayed unmatched. The chain's CDR3 is CASSLTGGYGYTF. The sequenced CDR3 bases are TGTGCCAGCAGTCTGACAGGGGGTTATGGC.

In the case of this clone: Read coverage stops 3 residues before the CDR3 terminus; the germline J gene supplies the remainder. V gene TRBV7-9 combines with J gene TRBJ2-7; 8 positions match TRBD2. V lost 2 bases and J lost 5; bases outside the gene matches: 5. The germline gives CDR1 SEHNR, CDR2 FQNEAQ (reference sequence). This CDR3 spans 14 amino acids. CDR3 residues: CASSLSGTRDEQYF. CDR3 bases read: TGTGCCAGCAGCTTAAGTGGGACTAGGGACGAG.

Worth noting for this clone: From the germline J gene comes the end of the CDR3, since the read stops 3 residues before it. The V call is TRBV14, the J call TRBJ2-7; perhaps TRBD1 as D (6 bases). Germline V gene sequence: CDR1 SGHDN, CDR2 FVKESK. The CDR3 totals 15 residues. Trimming shortened V by 2 bases and J by 3 bases, and 14 bases separated the two germline ends. The CDR3 loop is CASSQPGHLDYEQYF. Incomplete CDR3 DNA: TGTGCCAGCAGCCAACCGGGACACCTTGACTACGAG.

With respect to this clone: The CDR3 end lies 3 residues beyond the end of the read and is filled in from the germline J gene. The chain couples TRBV30 to TRBJ1-1; TRBD1 matches 11 bases. Germline assignment: CDR1 GTSNPN and CDR2 SVGIG (reference sequence). V shed 2 bases, J shed 0 bases, and the junction held 8 bases outside the gene matches. CDR3 length: 17 residues. CDR3 residues: CAWSPWTGGIMNTEAFF. Partial CDR3 DNA: TGTGCCTGGAGTCCCTGGACAGGGGGCATCATGAACACTGAA.

As regards this clone: The observed sequence ends 3 residues before the CDR3 terminus, with the missing tail filled in from the germline J gene. The rearrangement joins TRBV5-1 to TRBJ2-5, with D tentatively TRBD2 (7 bases). Germline CDR1 SGHRS, CDR2 YFSETQ. CDR3 length: 15 amino acids. V lost 4 bases to trimming and J lost 4 bases, with 17 bases between them. The sequenced CDR3 bases are TGCGCCAGCAGCCCGAGACCAGGGGAGGGAGAGACC. Translation: CASSPRPGEGET. The CDR3 reads in full as CASSPRPGEGETQYF.

About this clone itself: The read comes to an end 3 residues before the CDR3 does, leaving the germline J gene to fill in the end. The gene calls are TRBV20-1 and TRBJ2-1; D possibly corresponds to TRBD1 (6 bases). Deletions cut 0 bases from V and 5 bases from J, with 11 bases between. The CDR3 covers 14 residues. The germline CDR1 and CDR2 sequences are DFQATT and SNEGSKA (reference sequence). CDR3 amino acids: CSARDLDSHNEQFF. CDR3 DNA (partial): TGCAGTGCTAGAGATTTGGACAGTCACAATGAG.

Comment on this clone: The CDR3 end is not reached by the read, which stops 3 residues before it; the germline J gene fills it in. This chain uses TRBV2 with TRBJ2-7, with D uncertain. Germline V gives CDR1 SNHLY, CDR2 FYNNEI. The CDR3 totals 11 residues. V was pared by 7 bases and J by 3 bases, with 7 bases between. The CDR3 DNA, read in part, is TGTGCCAGCATCGTCAGCTACGAG. It yields the protein CASIVSYE. The whole CDR3 sequence is CASIVSYEQYF. Using reference TRBV2 and TRBJ2-7 for the parts outside the CDR3, the full variable domain is EPEVTQTPSHQVTQMGQEVILRCVPISNHLYFYWYRQILGQKVEFLVSFYNNEISEKSEIFDDQFSVERPDGSNFTLKIRSTKLEDSAMYFCASIVSYEQYFGPGTRLTVT.

A remark on this clone: Sequencing ends 3 residues short of the CDR3 end; the germline J gene provides the rest. The chain is built from TRBV30 and TRBJ1-5; D uncertain. Germline-derived CDR1 and CDR2 are GTSNPN and SVGIG (reference sequence). Trimming removed 2 bases from V and 4 bases from J, with 24 bases in between. The length of the CDR3 is 18 residues. The sequenced CDR3 bases are TGTGCCTGGAGTCGCCAAGGTAGGCGGGCTACCGGGAATCAGCCC. Amino acid sequence: CAWSRQGRRATGNQP. The entire CDR3 sequence reads CAWSRQGRRATGNQPQHF.

On this clone itself: The read terminates 3 residues before the CDR3 end, so the remaining end is supplied by the germline J gene. The chain combines TRBV19 with TRBJ2-2; 13 bases match TRBD2. There are 17 residues in the CDR3. Per germline, CDR1 LNHDA and CDR2 SQIVND (reference sequence). J was trimmed by 1 base and V by 5 bases; bases with no gene match: 4. Incomplete CDR3 DNA: TGTGCCAGTAGTGCGACTAGCGGGAGGTGGAACACCGGGGAG. The encoded protein is CASSATSGRWNTGE. The CDR3, in full, reads CASSATSGRWNTGELFF.

A word on this clone: Coverage ceases 3 residues before the CDR3 finishes, and the germline J gene fills in the end. The rearrangement links TRBV5-1 to TRBJ2-2, with D tentatively TRBD1 (6 bases). The germline V and J ends were trimmed by 4 bases and 0 bases, with 13 bases remaining between them. This CDR3 is built from 16 residues. Germline CDR1 reads SGHRS; CDR2 reads YFSETQ. The CDR3 spells CASSPRGSANTGELFF. The covered CDR3 bases are TGCGCCAGCAGCCCCAGGGGTAGCGCGAACACCGGGGAG. The complete variable domain, with remaining parts taken from reference TRBV5-1 and TRBJ2-2, reads KAGVTQTPRYLIKTRGQQVTLSCSPISGHRSVSWYQQTPGQGLQFLFEYFSETQRNKGNFPGRFSGRQFSNSRSEMNVSTLELGDSALYLCASSPRGSANTGELFFGEGSRLTVL.

To note about this clone: The DNA ends 3 residues before the CDR3 does, and the rest of the CDR3 is filled in from the germline J gene. The chain links TRBV30 to TRBJ1-2; D may be TRBD1 (6 bases). CDR3 length: 13 amino acids. Germline values: CDR1 GTSNPN, CDR2 SVGIG (reference sequence). The CDR3 DNA, read in part, is TGTGCCTGGAGTTCCTTTCGGGGGGCCGGC. Amino acids: CAWSSFRGAG. The CDR3 as a whole reads CAWSSFRGAGYTF. Together with reference TRBV30 and TRBJ1-2, the CDR3 gives the full variable domain: SQTIHQWPATLVQPVGSPLSLECTVEGTSNPNLYWYRQAAGRGLQLLFYSVGIGQISSEVPQNLSASRPQDRQFILSSKKLLLSDSGFYLCAWSSFRGAGYTFGSGTRLTVV.